Shown below are 6 T cell receptor beta chains from a single sample sequenced in a study of T cells in Graves' hyperthyroidism and ophthalmopathy. It was RNA transcripts that yielded the amplified TCR beta CDR3 regions. The primer set for the first-round RT-PCR of the TCR CDR3 was HTBI. One entry per CDR3 protein, called by TCRdb with MiXCR from the multiplex PCR reads. This table holds 560,000 or so distinct CDR3 sequences, 46% found once. The specimen sequenced was peripheral blood or thyroid tissue (not recorded which). The receptors shown here come from a woman aged 18 to 35 with Graves' hyperthyroidism.

This clonotype was seen once. A much larger clone is a single base away; this may be a read error. The gene calls are TRBV10-3 and TRBJ1-1, with 9 bases identical to TRBD1. The CDR3 runs 13 residues. With V trimmed by 8 bases and J by 2 bases, 3 bases remained unmatched. Germline values: CDR1 ENHRY, CDR2 SYGVKD. This CDR3 reads CAIGDRVNTEAFF. The CDR3, as DNA: TGTGCCATCGGGGACAGGGTAAACACTGAAGCTTTCTTT.

This clonotype was recorded a few times. The chain links TRBV12-3 or TRBV12-4 to TRBJ1-3, with D unresolved. This CDR3 spans 16 amino acids. Trimming took 5 bases from V and 0 from J, leaving 14 bases between them. The CDR3 nucleotides read TGTGCCAGCAGTGTAGAAGCCCCTAGCTCTGGAAACACCATATATTTT. Translating it yields CASSVEAPSSGNTIYF.

Remarks on this clonotype: This CDR3 fails to terminate in the conserved phenylalanine or tryptophan, so it likely reflects a read error. The DNA is omitted, as the CDR3 cannot be located on it reliably, and the CDR3 follows TCRdb's listing. The chain uses TRBV29-1 and TRBJ1-1; the table calls TRBD1, which could not be checked here. The germline CDR1 and CDR2 sequences are SQVTM and ANQGSEA. 10 amino acids form the CDR3, both terminal residues included. The CDR3 here is CSVEGQGANY.

A remark on this clonotype: Without the conserved terminal phenylalanine or tryptophan, this CDR3 likely stems from a read error. The V call is TRBV10-3, the J call TRBJ1-6; D remains unclear. The V gene's germline CDR1 is ENHRY and CDR2 SYGVKD. The ends were cut back, 10 bases at V and 13 bases at J, with 14 bases in the middle. The CDR3 has 11 residues. CDR3 amino acids: CASGKKGPLHL. CDR3 bases: TGTGCCAGCGGAAAAAAGGGTCCCCTCCACCTT.

V usage is TRBV29-1 and J usage is TRBJ2-3; D gene ambiguous. The CDR3 contains 12 residues. Trimming took 0 bases from V and 4 from J, leaving 5 bases between them. The germline CDR1 and CDR2 sequences are SQVTM and ANQGSEA. The CDR3 DNA is TGCAGCGTTGAAGACCCCCCAGATACGCAGTATTTT. Translation: CSVEDPPDTQYF.

A single count supports this clonotype. This may arise from a read error, as a much more abundant clone is one base away. CDR3 nucleotides: TGTGCCAGCAGTGAGCTACCGTGGGTACAGGGCATTAATTCACCCCTCCACTTT. Its translation: CASSELPWVQGINSPLHF. The genes are TRBV2 and TRBJ1-6; D is perhaps TRBD1 (6 bases). Deletions cut 3 bases from V and 6 bases from J, with 21 bases between. Germline-derived CDR1 and CDR2 are SNHLY and FYNNEI. The CDR3 is 18 amino acids.